This TCR beta chain was identified in a study of T-cell memory formation after mild COVID-19. Background on the study: The study found TCR clusters largely donor specific. Points from the study as a whole: Pre-infection memory contained some responding clones, which suggested that cross-reactive memory had joined. While clones contracting from day 15 to 85 were balanced between CD4 and CD8, later expanders leaned CD4+.

V was clipped by 0 bases and J by 6 bases, with 9 bases between them. The CDR3 is 15 residues long. Germline V gene lookup returns CDR1 MDHEN and CDR2 SYDVKM. Via MiXCR, TCRdb re-called the 5' RACE reads, giving one row per CDR3 protein. Here the sample spans 260,000 or so distinct CDR3 sequences, approximately 15% being singletons. The sample holds a few counts of this clonotype. Its antigen is still unknown. The sequence was obtained from a young man who had mild COVID-19 (a few samples of this study predate the infection). Cell type and time point are not known. This rearrangement joins TRBV28 to TRBJ1-6; D may be TRBD1 (6 bases). The sequenced sample was PBMCs or a T cell subset sorted from them (not recorded which). DNA for the CDR3: TGTGCCAGCAGTTTATGGAGCAGGGGTAATTCACCCCTCCACTTT. Translated: CASSLWSRGNSPLHF.